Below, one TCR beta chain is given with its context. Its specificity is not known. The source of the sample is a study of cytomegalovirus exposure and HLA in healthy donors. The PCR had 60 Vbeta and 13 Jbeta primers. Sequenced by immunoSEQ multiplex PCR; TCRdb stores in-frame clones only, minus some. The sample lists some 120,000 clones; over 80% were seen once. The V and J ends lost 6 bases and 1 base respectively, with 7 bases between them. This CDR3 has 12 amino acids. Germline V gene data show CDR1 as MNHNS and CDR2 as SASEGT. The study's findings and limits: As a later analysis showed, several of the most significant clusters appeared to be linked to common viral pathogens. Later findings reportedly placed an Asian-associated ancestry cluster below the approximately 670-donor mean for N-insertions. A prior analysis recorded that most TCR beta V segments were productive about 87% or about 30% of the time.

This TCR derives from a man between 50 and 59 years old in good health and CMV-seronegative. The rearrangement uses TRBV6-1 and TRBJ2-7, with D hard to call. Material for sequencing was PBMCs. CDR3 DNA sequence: TGTGCCAGCAGGGCCGATTCCTACGAGCAGTACTTC. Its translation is CASRADSYEQYF.